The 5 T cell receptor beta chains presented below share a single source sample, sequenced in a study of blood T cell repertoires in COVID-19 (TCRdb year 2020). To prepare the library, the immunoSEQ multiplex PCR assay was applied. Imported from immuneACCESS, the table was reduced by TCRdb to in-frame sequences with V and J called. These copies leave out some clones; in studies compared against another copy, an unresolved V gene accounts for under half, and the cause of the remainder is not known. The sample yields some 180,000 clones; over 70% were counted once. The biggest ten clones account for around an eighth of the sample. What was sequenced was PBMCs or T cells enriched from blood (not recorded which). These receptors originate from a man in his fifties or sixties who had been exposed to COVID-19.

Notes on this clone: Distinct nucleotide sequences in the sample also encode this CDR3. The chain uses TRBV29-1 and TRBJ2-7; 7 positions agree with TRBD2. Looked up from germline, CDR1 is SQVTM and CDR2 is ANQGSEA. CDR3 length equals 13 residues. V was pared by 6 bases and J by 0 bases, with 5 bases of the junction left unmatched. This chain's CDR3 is CSVVAGPSYEQYF. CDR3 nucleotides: TGCAGCGTCGTAGCGGGCCCCTCCTACGAGCAGTACTTC.

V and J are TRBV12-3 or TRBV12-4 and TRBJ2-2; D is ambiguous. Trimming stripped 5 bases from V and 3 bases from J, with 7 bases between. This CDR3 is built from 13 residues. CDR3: CASSALDTGELFF. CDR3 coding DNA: TGTGCCAGCAGTGCGCTGGACACCGGGGAGCTGTTTTTT.

Written as DNA, the CDR3 is TGTGCCAGCAGCTTAACGACAGCCCTGAACACTGAAGCTTTCTTT. Its protein is CASSLTTALNTEAFF. The chain carries TRBV7-2 and TRBJ1-1; D possibly corresponds to TRBD1 (5 bases). This CDR3 contains 15 residues. Germline lookup yields CDR1 SGHTA and CDR2 FQGNSA. V was pared by 2 bases and J by 0 bases, with 10 bases between.

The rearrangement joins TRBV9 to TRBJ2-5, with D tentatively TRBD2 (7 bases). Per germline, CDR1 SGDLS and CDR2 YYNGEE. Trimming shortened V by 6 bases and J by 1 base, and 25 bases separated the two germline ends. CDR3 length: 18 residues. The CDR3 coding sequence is TGTGCCAGCACCCTAGGGACGGGGGGCGGAGGCTTCCAAGAGACCCAGTACTTC. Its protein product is CASTLGTGGGGFQETQYF.

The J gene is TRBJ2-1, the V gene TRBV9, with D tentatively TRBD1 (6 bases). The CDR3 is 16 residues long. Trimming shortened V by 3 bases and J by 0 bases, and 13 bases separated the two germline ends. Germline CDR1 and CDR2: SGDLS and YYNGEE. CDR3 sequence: CASSELTGSSYNEQFF. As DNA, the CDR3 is TGTGCCAGCAGCGAACTAACAGGGAGCTCCTACAATGAGCAGTTCTTC.